The present TCR beta chain was sequenced within a study of molecular identifiers for immune sequencing clone quantification. Study-wide results and caveats: Because of identical TCR molecules sharing a barcode, sizes of highly expanded clones could be underestimated. Among effectors, clones above 20 RNA copies held over 97% of molecules; among naive cells, under 1%.

About this clonotype itself: Antigen unknown. At one boundary the junction diverges from the germline segment, which might be a read error.

The CDR3 spans 14 residues. Looked up from germline, CDR1 is SGHDT and CDR2 is YYEEEE. Sorted naive CD8 T cells were those defined as CD8+CD4-CCR7+CD45RA+. Listed TCR primers and previously described methods were used for bulk TCR libraries. TCRdb reprocessed the PCR reads via MiXCR and lists one record per CDR3 protein. The sample carries 88,000 or so distinct CDR3 sequences, around 23% recorded once. The sequenced sample was naive CD8+ T cells from blood, with Jurkat cell RNA spiked in. The subset was: FACS-sorted CD8+CD4-CCR7+CD45RA+ naive T cells. The source of this sequence is a human donor in good health. Some libraries in this study had Jurkat cell RNA spiked in. The rearrangement uses TRBV5-6 and TRBJ1-1; D not resolved. The CDR3 DNA is TGTGCCAGCAGCTACGAGGCGTCAGGCAAGAGAGCTCTCTTT. This codes for CASSYEASGKRALF.